These 10 T cell receptor beta chains came from one sample sequenced in a study of spatial heterogeneity in lung cancer. TCRdb passed the 5' RACE reads through MiXCR, listing each CDR3 protein once. This sample has roughly 99,000 distinct CDR3 sequences; around 19% occur once, and the top ten carry 21%. Specified time point: blood at routine non-recurrence follow-up after resection. Sequencing used PBMCs, obtained at follow-up. These receptors were collected from a male donor with early-stage non-small cell lung cancer.

This clonotype was picked up a small number of times. This chain links TRBV24-1 with TRBJ2-5, with D perhaps matching TRBD1 or TRBD2 (5 bases each). Germline V gives CDR1 KGHDR, CDR2 SFDVKD. This CDR3 is 13 amino acids long. V was cut by 7 bases and J by 1 base, with 9 bases left in between. CDR3 nucleotide sequence: TGTGCCACCAGCGGGACCTTCCAAGAGACCCAGTACTTC. Amino acids: CATSGTFQETQYF.

This clonotype was counted many times. The gene calls are TRBV5-1 and TRBJ2-1; tentative D call: TRBD2 (6 bases). The CDR3 extends over 15 amino acids. Trimming took 2 bases from V and 5 from J, leaving 14 bases between them. The V gene's germline CDR1 is SGHRS and CDR2 YFSETQ. The CDR3 is CASSFAGSPHNEQFF. CDR3 coding DNA: TGCGCCAGCAGCTTTGCCGGGAGTCCCCACAATGAGCAGTTCTTC.

The genes are TRBV2 and TRBJ1-1, with 8 positions matching TRBD1. Unmatched junction bases numbered 16, after V lost 11 bases and J lost 5 bases. This CDR3 spans 15 amino acids. The V gene's germline CDR1 is SNHLY and CDR2 FYNNEI. The CDR3: CAGTTQGEVRTEAFF. CDR3 nucleotides: TGTGCCGGGACGACACAGGGGGAGGTACGAACTGAAGCTTTCTTT.

The chain couples TRBV7-3 to TRBJ2-2, with D tentatively TRBD1 (5 bases). This CDR3 contains 17 residues. V was shortened by 2 bases and J by 0 bases, with 13 bases between the two germline ends. CDR1 and CDR2 from the germline V gene are SGHTA and FQGTGA. This chain's CDR3 is CASSLGRAGSNTGELFF. In nucleotides, the CDR3 is TGTGCCAGCAGCTTAGGTCGGGCAGGGTCGAACACCGGGGAGCTGTTTTTT.

This chain uses TRBV20-1 with TRBJ2-7, with 7 bases identical to TRBD1. Germline V gives CDR1 DFQATT, CDR2 SNEGSKA (reference sequence). CDR3 length equals 12 residues. V lost 5 bases to trimming and J lost 4 bases; unmatched junction nucleotides: 5. CDR3 sequence (DNA): TGCAGTGCTCCTAAACAGGGGTACGAGCAGTACTTC. It yields the protein CSAPKQGYEQYF.

The chain links TRBV7-3 to TRBJ2-2; D remains unclear. This CDR3 contains 14 residues. V was cut by 5 bases and J by 0 bases, with 7 bases left in between. Germline values: CDR1 SGHTA, CDR2 FQGTGA. In DNA form, the CDR3 reads TGTGCCAGCAGCCCGACGGCGAACACCGGGGAGCTGTTTTTT. Protein sequence: CASSPTANTGELFF.

V is TRBV27 and J is TRBJ1-2; no reliable D call. From germline, CDR1 is MNHEY and CDR2 SMNVEV (reference sequence). Between the trimmed V and J ends, which lost 0 bases and 0 bases, there was a span of 8 bases. This CDR3 has 15 residues. The CDR3 sequence is CASSLSAPPNYGYTF. The CDR3 DNA is TGTGCCAGCAGTTTATCGGCCCCTCCTAACTATGGCTACACCTTC.

The rearrangement joins TRBV5-5 to TRBJ2-3; D is unresolved. The CDR3 sequence is 14 residues long. V was trimmed by 2 bases and J by 5 bases, leaving 12 bases between them. Germline V gives CDR1 SGHKS, CDR2 YYEKEE (reference sequence). The CDR3 sequence is CASSFLGTQDTQYF. The CDR3 coding sequence is TGTGCCAGCAGCTTTCTAGGTACCCAAGATACGCAGTATTTT.

The sample holds a few counts of this clonotype. V and J are TRBV30 and TRBJ2-3; 15 bases map to TRBD2. The CDR3 has 15 residues. Trimming removed 2 bases from V and 5 bases from J; junction bases left unmatched: 2. Germline lookup yields CDR1 GTSNPN and CDR2 SVGIG (reference sequence). CDR3 in amino acids: CAWSTGLAGGDTQYF. CDR3 DNA: TGTGCCTGGAGTACGGGACTAGCGGGGGGAGATACGCAGTATTTT.

This clonotype was recorded many times. The chain has TRBV20-1 and TRBJ1-3, with no clear D. The CDR3 extends over 14 amino acids. Trimming stripped 6 bases from V and 0 bases from J, with 12 bases between. Germline CDR1 and CDR2: DFQATT and SNEGSKA (reference sequence). CDR3 DNA sequence: TGCAGTGCCCTCCCGATAGGCTCTGGAAACACCATATATTTT. Its protein product is CSALPIGSGNTIYF.